The 14 T cell receptor beta chains given below trace back to one sample, sequenced in a study of T cells in Graves' hyperthyroidism and ophthalmopathy. RNA transcripts yielded amplified TCR beta CDR3 regions. The HTBI primer set drove a first-round RT-PCR of the TCR CDR3. TCRdb called the multiplex PCR reads again in MiXCR, with one record for every CDR3 protein. The repertoire has just over 550,000 distinct CDR3 sequences, around 42% of them found once; the top ten carry about 7.9%. The sequenced sample was peripheral blood or thyroid tissue (not recorded which). These receptors came from a woman between 18 and 30 years old with Graves' hyperthyroidism.

The gene calls are TRBV5-1 and TRBJ2-7, with D tentatively TRBD1 (6 bases). V lost 4 bases and J lost 5, with 13 bases in between. Germline lookup yields CDR1 SGHRS and CDR2 YFSETQ. This CDR3 region has 13 residues. CDR3 nucleotides: TGCGCCAGCAGCGCCAGGGGTCGCGACGAGCAGTACTTC. It encodes CASSARGRDEQYF.

A note on this clonotype: One junction end does not reproduce the germline sequence, and a read error may be involved. In nucleotides, the CDR3 is TGTGCCAGCAGTGACACGGACAGGGCACTACGAGAGGCCCAGTACTTC. Translating it yields CASSDTDRALREAQYF. J is TRBJ2-5 and V is TRBV25-1; TRBD1 aligns across 8 bases. Germline V gene data show CDR1 as MGHDK and CDR2 as SYGVNS. The CDR3 has 16 residues.

Points on this clonotype: A read error may produce the germline difference seen at one junction end. The rearrangement joins TRBV2 to TRBJ1-1, with D unclear. The CDR3 runs to 15 residues. The germline V gene has CDR1 SNHLY and CDR2 FYNNEI. The CDR3 DNA is TGTGCCGGCAGCCACGCTTTCCCCCCGAACACTGAAGCTTTCTTT. Translated: CAGSHAFPPNTEAFF.

This clonotype was found once. This CDR3 fails to terminate in the conserved phenylalanine or tryptophan, so it likely reflects a read error. V is TRBV7-6 and J is TRBJ2-7; 10 positions agree with TRBD1. V shed 4 bases and J 6 bases; nucleotides not matched to a gene: 6. The CDR3 has 14 amino acids. CDR1 is SGHVS, CDR2 FNYEAQ, per germline. The CDR3: CASSSPGQGTEQYL. The CDR3 DNA is TGTGCCAGCAGCTCCCCGGGACAGGGGACCGAGCAGTACTTA.

The V gene is TRBV19, the J gene TRBJ1-2; 8 positions agree with TRBD1. Germline assignment: CDR1 LNHDA and CDR2 SQIVND (reference sequence). J was trimmed by 6 bases and V by 7 bases; bases with no gene match: 7. The CDR3 covers 13 residues. DNA for the CDR3: TGTGCCAGTAAGGAGGACAGGGAGGATGGCTACACCTTC. Translation gives CASKEDREDGYTF. Looking up the rest from reference TRBV19 and TRBJ1-2 gives the full variable domain: DGGITQSPKYLFRKEGQNVTLSCEQNLNHDAMYWYRQDPGQGLRLIYYSQIVNDFQKGDIAEGYSVSREKKESFPLTVTSAQKNPTAFYLCASKEDREDGYTFGSGTRLTVV.

This chain links TRBV10-1 with TRBJ2-7, with TRBD2 identical over 10 bases. Germline V gene data show CDR1 as WNHNN and CDR2 as SYGVQD (reference sequence). With 6 bases clipped from V and 5 bases from J, the junction kept 7 bases outside the gene matches. CDR3 length equals 14 residues. The DNA for the CDR3 is TGCGCCAGCAGCCCAGCGGGAGGGCCGCACGAGCAGTACTTC. This translates into CASSPAGGPHEQYF.

CDR3 sequence reads: CASSYGQGGLTYEQYF. The CDR3 DNA is TGTGCCAGCAGTTACGGACAGGGGGGACTCACCTACGAGCAGTACTTC. The rearrangement joins TRBV7-7 to TRBJ2-7, with 10 bases that match TRBD1. With 6 bases clipped from V and 2 bases from J, the junction kept 10 bases outside the gene matches. Germline loops: CDR1 SSHAT, CDR2 FNYEAQ (reference sequence). This CDR3 is built from 16 residues.

This clonotype was observed a few times. The CDR3, as DNA: TGTGCCAGCAGGCCCGGGACTAGCAAAGAGACCCAGTACTTC. It translates to CASRPGTSKETQYF. This sequence joins TRBV2 and TRBJ2-5; the match to TRBD2 covers 9 bases. V was clipped by 6 bases and J by 3 bases; unmatched bases: 5. CDR3 length: 14 amino acids. Germline loops: CDR1 SNHLY, CDR2 FYNNEI. The whole variable domain, filled in from reference TRBV2 and TRBJ2-5, reads EPEVTQTPSHQVTQMGQEVILRCVPISNHLYFYWYRQILGQKVEFLVSFYNNEISEKSEIFDDQFSVERPDGSNFTLKIRSTKLEDSAMYFCASRPGTSKETQYFGPGTRLLVL.

This clonotype was counted once. The gene calls are TRBV25-1 and TRBJ1-2, with 11 bases fitting TRBD1. The CDR3 is made up of 14 amino acids. Per the germline V gene, CDR1 is MGHDK and CDR2 is SYGVNS. The V gene end was trimmed by 7 bases and the J gene end by 5 bases; junction bases not matched to a gene: 6. DNA for the CDR3: TGTGCCAGCACAACGGGACAGGGGGTATATGGCTACACCTTC. Its protein is CASTTGQGVYGYTF.

The CDR3 loop is CAITAGTGELFF. For the CDR3, the DNA is TGTGCCATCACAGCCGGGACAGGGGAGCTGTTTTTT. V and J are TRBV10-3 and TRBJ2-2; D is possibly TRBD1 (6 bases). CDR1 and CDR2 (germline): ENHRY, SYGVKD. V lost 7 bases and J 8 bases, leaving 11 bases between the germline ends. This CDR3 contains 12 residues.

The chain has TRBV9 and TRBJ2-7; D not resolved. V was pared by 9 bases and J by 6 bases, with 13 bases between. This CDR3 comprises 11 residues. Germline CDR1 is SGDLS and CDR2 is YYNGEE. The CDR3 region has the DNA TGTGCCACCTCGCCCCCAGGCGAGCAGTACTTC. It yields the protein CATSPPGEQYF.

The chain couples TRBV20-1 to TRBJ2-7; the D gene is possibly TRBD2 (6 bases). The CDR3 length is 14 residues. Looked up from germline, CDR1 is DFQATT and CDR2 is SNEGSKA (reference sequence). Trimming removed 2 bases from V and 7 bases from J, with 18 bases in between. CDR3 region: CSARRGTAADEQYF. The CDR3 bases are TGCAGTGCTAGAAGAGGGACTGCAGCCGATGAGCAGTACTTC.

Points on this clonotype: The junction and the germline gene differ at one end; a read error may be behind it. The chain has TRBV24-1 and TRBJ2-7, with 9 nucleotides matching TRBD2. Germline V lookup: CDR1 KGHDR, CDR2 SFDVKD. The CDR3 has 15 residues. CDR3: CASSEYSGSSYEQYF. Written as DNA, the CDR3 is TGTGCCAGCAGTGAATATAGCGGGAGCTCCTACGAGCAGTACTTC.

The sample holds one count of this clonotype. J is TRBJ2-2 and V is TRBV10-3, with D hard to call. CDR3 length: 12 residues. Germline CDR1 reads ENHRY; CDR2 reads SYGVKD. The V and J ends lost 8 bases and 0 bases respectively, with 4 bases between them. For the CDR3, the DNA is TGTGCCATCGGGTCGAACACCGGGGAGCTGTTTTTT. The encoded protein is CAIGSNTGELFF.